This is a list of T cell receptor beta chains from one sample in a study of CD8+CD57+ T cells in acquired aplastic anemia. TCRdb ran MiXCR on the reads and lists one entry per CDR3 protein. In the table there are some 410,000 distinct CDR3 sequences, 65% to 75% of which are singletons. The source material was sorted CD4+, CD8+, or CD8+CD57+ T cells (not recorded which) from PBMCs. These receptors all stem from a human donor in good health, serving as a control. The CDR3 runs from the conserved cysteine through the conserved F or W. A D gene is named only where the DNA matches it firmly. Not all rows give a size; the values are once, few, many and, for expanded clones, a class.

j_gene | v_gene | d_gene | abundance | CDR3nt | CDR3aa
TRBJ2-7 | TRBV7-9 | TRBD2 | - | TGTGCCAGCAGCCGTTCCGGGGGGGACTACGAGCAGTACTTC | CASSRSGGDYEQYF
TRBJ2-5 | TRBV7-9 | TRBD2 | few | TGTGCCAGCAGCTTAACTAGCGGGGGAGAGACCCAGTACTTC | CASSLTSGGETQYF
TRBJ2-5 | TRBV7-2 | - | once | TGTGCCAGCAGTGAATCCAAGGACGCTAGCAAACGGGTCGAAGAGACCCAGTACTTC | CASSESKDASKRVEETQYF
TRBJ2-7 | TRBV2 | TRBD1 | once | TGTGCCAGCAGGAGGACAGGGTTTGTCTACGAGCAGTACTTC | CASRRTGFVYEQYF
TRBJ2-7 | TRBV9 | - | - | TGTGCCAGCAGCGTAGGTCTAGGCAAGACCCAGTACTACTTC | CASSVGLGKTQYYF
TRBJ2-5 | TRBV9 | - | - | - | CASSIYLCSVGSRGHETQYF
TRBJ1-2 | TRBV20-1 | - | - | TGCAGTGCTAACAACCCAGTCGGCTATGGCTACACCTTC | CSANNPVGYGYTF
TRBJ1-6 | TRBV13 | - | many | TGTGCCAGCAGCTTAAGGGGCTCCCAGAGCTCCTATAATTCACCCCTCCACTTT | CASSLRGSQSSYNSPLHF
TRBJ1-3 | TRBV7-2 | - | - | TGTGCCAGCAGCTTAGACCGCACTTACGAGCGGTACTTCTTT | CASSLDRTYERYFF
TRBJ2-7 | TRBV20-1 | TRBD1 | - | TGCAGTGCTACCCTAGGACAGGGGAACGAGCAGTACTTC | CSATLGQGNEQYF
TRBJ2-7 | TRBV29-1 | - | - | TGCAGCGTTGTACCCTCGGCTACTGGATACGAGCAGTACTTC | CSVVPSATGYEQYF
TRBJ1-2 | TRBV7-2 | - | - | TGTGCCAGCAGCTTAGAGGAGGAAACCCAGTACTTCTACACCTTC | CASSLEEETQYFYTF
TRBJ1-3 | TRBV7-9 | - | - | TGTGCCAGTACCCCTCGGGATACGAGCGCTGGAAACACCATATATTTT | CASTPRDTSAGNTIYF
TRBJ2-7 | TRBV11-2 | - | - | TGTGCCAGCAGCCTAGCCGGAGCCCGCCGCTACGAGCAGTACTTC | CASSLAGARRYEQYF
TRBJ2-7 | TRBV10-3 | TRBD1 | - | TGTGCCATCAGAACGACAGGGAGCTACGAGCAGTATTTC | CAIRTTGSYEQYF
TRBJ1-1 | TRBV20-1 | - | - | TGCAGTGCTTTCTTGAGGGAGGAAGCTTTCTTT | CSAFLREEAFF
TRBJ1-6 | TRBV7-2 | - | many | TGTGCCAGCAGCCCCGGGACGTCGAATTCACCCCTCCACTTT | CASSPGTSNSPLHF
TRBJ1-2 | TRBV20-1 | - | - | TGCAGTGCTAGCGCGCTAGCGGGTTGCGACACCTTC | CSASALAGCDTF
TRBJ2-7 | TRBV6-1 | - | many | TGTGCCAGCAGTGAAACCTTGTCGGTATCACGGTACTTC | CASSETLSVSRYF
TRBJ1-1 | TRBV7-2 | - | - | TGTGCCAGCAGCCTCGAAGGGGGGGCGTCCTACGAGCAGGCTTTCTTT | CASSLEGGASYEQAFF
TRBJ2-5 | TRBV12-3/TRBV12-4 | - | - | TGTGCCAGCAGTCGGTCCTCGTACCAAGAGACCCAGTACTTC | CASSRSSYQETQYF
TRBJ1-2 | TRBV2 | - | - | TGTGCCAGCAGTGAACTGCTAGCGGGGGGGCAGAATGAGGGCTACACCTTC | CASSELLAGGQNEGYTF
TRBJ1-2 | TRBV6-5 | TRBD1 | - | TGTGCCAGCAGTGCCCTCGGGACAGCTTATGGCTACACCTTC | CASSALGTAYGYTF
TRBJ1-6 | TRBV7-3 | - | - | TGTGCCAGCAGCGTAGGCGGGAGCAGCTGTTCGTGCCAGCTCCACTTT | CASSVGGSSCSCQLHF
TRBJ2-3 | TRBV9 | TRBD2 | - | TGTGCCAGCAGCGGTAGCGGGGAAGGAGATACGCAGTATTTT | CASSGSGEGDTQYF
TRBJ2-3 | TRBV24-1 | - | - | TGTGCCACCAGTCTCGGGTGGAATACGCAGTATTTT | CATSLGWNTQYF
TRBJ2-7 | TRBV6-5 | - | many | TGTGCCAGCACAGTCGGAATCTTGGGCTCCTACGAGCAGTACTTC | CASTVGILGSYEQYF
TRBJ2-5 | TRBV25-1 | TRBD2 | - | TGTGCCAGCAGTGAAAGAAGCGGGGAACAAGAACCCCAGCACTTT | CASSERSGEQEPQHF
TRBJ1-2 | TRBV15 | TRBD1 | few | TGTGCCACCAGCAGTATCGTCAGGGGGCGAGGCTACACCTTC | CATSSIVRGRGYTF
TRBJ2-7 | TRBV9 | TRBD2 | - | TGCGCCAGCAGCGTAGAGCGGGGGCAATACTTC | CASSVERGQYF
TRBJ2-2 | TRBV5-5 | TRBD1 | - | TGTGCCAGCAGCTTGGGTCACCGACAGGGTACCGGGGAGCTGTTTTTT | CASSLGHRQGTGELFF
TRBJ1-2 | TRBV10-1 | - | - | TGCGCCAGCAGTGTACGGGCCCGGGATGGCTACACCTTC | CASSVRARDGYTF
TRBJ2-5 | TRBV29-1 | - | - | TGCAGTGTTAAAGGGGACGGGCCAGGCGAGACCCAGTGCTTC | CSVKGDGPGETQCF
TRBJ2-5 | TRBV12-3/TRBV12-4 | TRBD1 | - | TGTGCCAGCAGCCGTGGGACAGGGCGCCCGACCCAGTACTTC | CASSRGTGRPTQYF
TRBJ1-2 | TRBV12-3/TRBV12-4 | - | many | TGTGCCAGCAGTCGCGGACAGTATGGCTACACCTTC | CASSRGQYGYTF
TRBJ2-1 | TRBV29-1 | TRBD2 | few | TGCAGCGTTCTAGGTTTCCCTAGCGGGAATTTCAATGAGCAGTTCTTC | CSVLGFPSGNFNEQFF
TRBJ2-5 | TRBV11-2 | - | - | TGTGCCAGCAGCTTTGGACGGGGGGCGGGAGAGACCCAGTACTTC | CASSFGRGAGETQYF
TRBJ2-3 | TRBV12-3/TRBV12-4 | - | - | TGTGCCAGCCGGTTCTCGAGGGGGACAGATACGCAGTATTTT | CASRFSRGTDTQYF
TRBJ2-5 | TRBV7-9 | TRBD1 | - | TGTGCCAGCAGCACGCCGGGACAGGGGACCCAGTACTTC | CASSTPGQGTQYF
TRBJ1-4 | TRBV19 | - | many | TGTGCCAGTAGGCAGGGTATGGCTAATGAAAAACTGTTTTTT | CASRQGMANEKLFF
TRBJ2-7 | TRBV20-1 | - | once | TGCAGTGCGCGGCAGGAAGGGCGGGACGAGCAGTACTTC | CSARQEGRDEQYF
TRBJ2-1 | TRBV7-9 | TRBD2 | - | TGTGCCAGCAGCTTGGGACTAGCGGGGGGTAAGAATGAGCAGTTCTTC | CASSLGLAGGKNEQFF
TRBJ2-3 | TRBV12-3/TRBV12-4 | TRBD2 | many | TGTGCCAGCAGTCCACAAGCGGGGGCCACAGATACGCAGTATTTT | CASSPQAGATDTQYF
TRBJ1-2 | TRBV7-9 | - | many | TGTGCCAGCAGCTCAACTTTGGGGGGGGGCTACACCTTC | CASSSTLGGGYTF
TRBJ2-1 | TRBV5-4 | TRBD1 | many | TGTGCCAGCAGCTTGCCGTCAGGGGGCGCGCGCAATGAGCAGTTCTTC | CASSLPSGGARNEQFF
TRBJ2-1 | TRBV9 | TRBD2 | few | TGTGCCAGCAGCGTAGGGGGGACTAGCGACTACAATGAGCAGTTTTTC | CASSVGGTSDYNEQFF
TRBJ1-4 | TRBV20-1 | TRBD1 | - | TGCAGTGCTAGAGGGGACAGGGAGAATGAAAAACTGTTTTTT | CSARGDRENEKLFF
TRBJ1-4 | TRBV7-2 | TRBD1 | - | TGCGCCAGCAGCCCCGGGACAGCTAATGAGGCTCTGTTTTTT | CASSPGTANEALFF
TRBJ1-6 | TRBV6-4 | - | - | TGTGCCAGCAGCTCAGCGGTGACAGTGAATAATTCACCCCTCCACTTT | CASSSAVTVNNSPLHF
TRBJ1-3 | TRBV6-1 | - | many | TGTGCCAGCAGTCTCGGCGCGGGTTCCGGAAACACCATATATTTT | CASSLGAGSGNTIYF
TRBJ1-2 | TRBV5-6 | TRBD1 | - | TGTGCCAGCACCCTACAGGGGTCCGCTATCTATGGCTACACCTTC | CASTLQGSAIYGYTF
TRBJ2-7 | TRBV12-5 | - | - | TGTGCTAGTGGTTTCGGGGGGCCATCCGCCTACGAGCAGTACTTC | CASGFGGPSAYEQYF
TRBJ2-7 | TRBV20-1 | - | - | TGCAATGCTAGGAAGGGTGTCTACGAGCAGTACTTC | CNARKGVYEQYF